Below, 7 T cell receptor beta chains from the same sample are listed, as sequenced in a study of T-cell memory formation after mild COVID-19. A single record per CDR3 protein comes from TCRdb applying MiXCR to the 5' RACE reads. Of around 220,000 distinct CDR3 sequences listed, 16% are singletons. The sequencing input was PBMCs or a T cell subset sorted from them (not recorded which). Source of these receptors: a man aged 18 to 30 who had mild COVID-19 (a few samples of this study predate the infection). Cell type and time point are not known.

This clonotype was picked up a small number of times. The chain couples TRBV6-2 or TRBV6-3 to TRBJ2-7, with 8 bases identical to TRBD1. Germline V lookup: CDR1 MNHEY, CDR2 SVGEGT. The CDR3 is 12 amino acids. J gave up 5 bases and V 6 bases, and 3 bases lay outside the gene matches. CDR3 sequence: CASRDRGDEQYV. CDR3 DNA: TGTGCCAGCAGAGACAGGGGAGACGAGCAGTACGTC.

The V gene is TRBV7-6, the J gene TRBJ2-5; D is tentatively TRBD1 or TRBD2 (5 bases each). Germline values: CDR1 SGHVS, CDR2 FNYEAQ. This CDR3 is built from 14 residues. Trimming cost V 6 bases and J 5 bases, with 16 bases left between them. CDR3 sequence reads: CASRTGWGEETQYF. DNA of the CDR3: TGTGCCAGCAGGACGGGGTGGGGCGAGGAGACCCAGTACTTC.

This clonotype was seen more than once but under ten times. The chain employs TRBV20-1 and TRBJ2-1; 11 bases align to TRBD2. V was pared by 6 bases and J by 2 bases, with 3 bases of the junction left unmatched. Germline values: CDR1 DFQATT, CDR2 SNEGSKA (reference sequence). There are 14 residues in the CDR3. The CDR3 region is CSALSGGAYNEQFF. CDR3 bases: TGCAGTGCCCTTAGCGGGGGGGCCTACAATGAGCAGTTCTTC.

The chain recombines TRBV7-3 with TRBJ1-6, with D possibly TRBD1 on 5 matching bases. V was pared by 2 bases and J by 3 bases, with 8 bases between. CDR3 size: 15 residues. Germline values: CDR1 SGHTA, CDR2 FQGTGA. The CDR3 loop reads CASSLGTGYNSPLHF. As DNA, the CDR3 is TGTGCCAGCAGCTTAGGGACGGGCTATAATTCACCCCTCCACTTT.

The CDR3 is CASSPDRGHTGELFF. For the CDR3, the DNA is TGTGCCAGCAGCCCCGACAGGGGGCACACCGGGGAGCTGTTTTTT. The chain joins TRBV7-9 to TRBJ2-2, with TRBD1 matching over 10 bases. After removal of 5 bases from V and 3 bases from J, the junction contained 3 bases not matched to a gene. The V gene's germline CDR1 is SEHNR and CDR2 FQNEAQ (reference sequence). The CDR3 length is 15 residues. Based on the CDR3 plus reference TRBV7-9 and TRBJ2-2, the full variable domain is DTGVSQNPRHKITKRGQNVTFRCDPISEHNRLYWYRQTLGQGPEFLTYFQNEAQLEKSRLLSDRFSAERPKGSFSTLEIQRTEQGDSAMYLCASSPDRGHTGELFFGEGSRLTVL.

The CDR3 DNA follows: TGTGCCAGCAGCGCGGGACACCTGAAGGTCGGGGAGCTGTTTTTT. Its protein is CASSAGHLKVGELFF. The chain recombines TRBV7-2 with TRBJ2-2; TRBD1 or TRBD2 may be the D gene (6 bases each). The CDR3 has 15 residues. Trimming took off 5 bases at V and 7 bases at J, with 17 bases between the two ends. Germline CDR1 is SGHTA and CDR2 is FQGNSA.

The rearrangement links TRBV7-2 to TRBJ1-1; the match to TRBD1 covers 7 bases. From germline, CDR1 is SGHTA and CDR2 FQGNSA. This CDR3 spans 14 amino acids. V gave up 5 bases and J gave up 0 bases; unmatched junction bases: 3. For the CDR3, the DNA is TGTGCCAGCAGCATCAGGGGGATGAACACTGAAGCTTTCTTT. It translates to CASSIRGMNTEAFF.